This T cell receptor (beta chain) was identified during a study of T-cell reconstitution after alpha-beta-depleted transplantation in children. On this clonotype: Its antigen is unknown.

As it was prepared, the TCRbeta library received unique molecular identifiers. TCRdb redid the calling of the PCR reads with MiXCR, one entry per CDR3 protein. The data hold a few hundred thousand distinct CDR3 sequences, with over 7% observed a single time. The CDR3 totals 14 residues. V lost 6 bases, J lost 5 bases, and 8 bases stayed unmatched. From germline, CDR1 is SGHRS and CDR2 YFSETQ. General study results and limits: Surviving recipient T cells and thymic progenitors underlay high day-60 TCRbeta diversity in some patients. T-cell numbers and diversity, one year after transplant, stemmed largely from T cells that were newly produced. Reportedly, roughly two months post-transplant, alpha-beta T cells arose from several hundred expanded graft clones.

The source of this sequence is a female patient between 2 and 15 years old who had a stem cell transplant for Fanconi anemia, so the T cells may come from the graft donor. The V gene is TRBV5-1, the J gene TRBJ2-5; 9 nucleotides match TRBD2. This sample comprised peripheral blood, obtained 360 days after TCRalphabeta/CD19-depleted stem cell transplant. The CDR3 bases are TGCGCCAGCACTCCGACTAGCGGCTTGGAGACCCAGTACTTC. Residues: CASTPTSGLETQYF.